The source of this T cell receptor (beta chain) is a study of human T cells and chemical hapten exposure. About the research overall: Patches that contained 0.01% DPC were applied to the upper back and read at 6 days.

About this clonotype itself: Its antigen is currently unknown.

Study-wide findings and caveats: TCRs exceeding a frequency of 1 in 1000 stayed unchanged under DPC sensitization.

The junction had 5 bases not matched to a gene; V was cut back by 2 bases and J by 0 bases. This CDR3 contains 16 residues. CDR1 is ENHRY and CDR2 is SYGVKD in the germline V gene. Time point reported: patch test 3, about 24 weeks after DPC sensitization. The treatment is: therapeutic diphenylcyclopropenone sensitization with weekly scalp DPC. How the authors handled the data: TCR counts had a median of about 92,000 per sample and spanned 23,224 to 690,600. Using its own MiXCR run on the RACE reads, TCRdb lists one record per CDR3 protein. The V and J calls were not made by the authors but by TCRdb's processing. The sample contains roughly 150,000 distinct CDR3 sequences, about a quarter of which appear only once.

The chain combines TRBV10-3 with TRBJ2-7; 9 positions agree with TRBD1. This receptor was obtained from a woman between 18 and 29 years old with alopecia areata. Some clones in this sample may be carry-over from other donors' samples. The sample consisted of whole blood, taken in connection with sensitization to the hapten diphenylcyclopropenone (DPC). The CDR3 bases are TGTGCCATCAGTGAGGGAAAGGGACAGGGCTCCTACGAGCAGTACTTC. Amino acids: CAISEGKGQGSYEQYF.